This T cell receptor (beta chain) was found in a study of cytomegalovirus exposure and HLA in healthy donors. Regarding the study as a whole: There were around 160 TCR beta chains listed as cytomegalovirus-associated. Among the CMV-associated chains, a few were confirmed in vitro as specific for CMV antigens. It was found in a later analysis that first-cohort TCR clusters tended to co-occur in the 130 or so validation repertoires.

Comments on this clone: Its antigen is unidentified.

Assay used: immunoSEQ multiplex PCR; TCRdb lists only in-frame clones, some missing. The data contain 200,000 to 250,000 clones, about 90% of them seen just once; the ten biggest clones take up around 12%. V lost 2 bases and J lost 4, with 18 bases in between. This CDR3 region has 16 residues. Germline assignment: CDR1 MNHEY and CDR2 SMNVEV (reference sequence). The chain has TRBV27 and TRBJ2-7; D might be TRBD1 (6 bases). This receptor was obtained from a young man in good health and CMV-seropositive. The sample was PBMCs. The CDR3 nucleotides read TGTGCCAGCAGTTTAATAGGGGGTAGTTTTGCATACGAGCAGTACTTC. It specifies CASSLIGGSFAYEQYF.